This record looks at one TCR beta chain sequence and its context. No antigen is known for it. By quantitative 5'-RACE with molecular barcodes, the TCR beta libraries were made. TCRdb reprocessed the 5' RACE reads via MiXCR and lists one record per CDR3 protein. The data show some 700,000 distinct CDR3 sequences, with around a fifth seen just once and around 20% held by the top ten. The CDR3 totals 14 residues. After removal of 3 bases from V and 8 bases from J, the junction contained 4 bases not matched to a gene. The germline gives CDR1 SEHNR, CDR2 FQNEAQ (reference sequence). This entry is derived from a study of CD8 T cells in ankylosing spondylitis. Whole-study findings and limits: Past research had described some motif variants in reactive arthritis synovial fluid and blood. The authors reported significant enrichment of disease-linked clones in matched ankylosing spondylitis synovial fluid. A motif of eight highly homologous TCR beta variants was seen as apparently characteristic of ankylosing spondylitis blood.

This chain links TRBV7-9 with TRBJ1-4; 9 bases are a match to TRBD1. The receptor's source is a male donor with ankylosing spondylitis. Material: blood, either unsorted or a sorted T cell fraction (not recorded which). The DNA of the CDR3 is TGTGCCAGCAGCTTCGGACAGGGGAGGGAAAAACTGTTTTTT. This sequence encodes CASSFGQGREKLFF.